The source of this T cell receptor beta chain is a study of blood T cell repertoires in COVID-19. For the study at large: Sources were T cells, B-cell-depleted T cells, or PBMCs; the material itself was cDNA or gDNA.

Seattle patients were enrolled during active infection and followed longitudinally. Method: immunoSEQ multiplex PCR; TCRdb's copy keeps in-frame clones and lacks some. The sample gives 300,000 to 450,000 clones, about 89% of which show up once; 2.5% to 3.5% is in the top ten. Trimming shortened V by 6 bases and J by 2 bases, and 12 bases separated the two germline ends. Germline values: CDR1 MDHEN, CDR2 SYDVKM. This CDR3 spans 14 amino acids. The chain has TRBV28 and TRBJ2-3, with TRBD1 as a possible D gene (7 bases). The source material was peripheral blood. This receptor was taken from a woman in her 30s with COVID-19, enrolled during active disease. CDR3 DNA: TGTGCCAGCAGCCAGGGGGACTTCACAGATACGCAGTATTTT. Encoded protein: CASSQGDFTDTQYF.